A single sample is the source of the 3 T cell receptor beta chains below, sequenced in a study of blood T cell repertoires in COVID-19. This table comes from immunoSEQ multiplex PCR, and its TCRdb copy is limited to in-frame clones, with some not included. The sample comprises hundreds of thousands of clones, about 91% of which are singletons, and roughly 13% rests with the top ten. The source material was peripheral blood. The receptors were sampled from a woman in her forties or fifties with COVID-19, enrolled during active disease.

The J gene is TRBJ2-1, the V gene TRBV28; 8 bases agree with TRBD2. The CDR3 length is 16 residues. V shed 6 bases, J shed 5 bases, and the junction held 12 bases outside the gene matches. Germline CDR1 and CDR2: MDHEN and SYDVKM. CDR3 residues: CASSWDVSGGNNEQFF. CDR3 bases: TGTGCCAGCAGCTGGGATGTGAGCGGGGGAAACAATGAGCAGTTCTTC.

This chain links TRBV11-2 with TRBJ1-2; 10 bases align to TRBD1. J was trimmed by 4 bases and V by 10 bases; bases with no gene match: 6. This CDR3 is 13 amino acids long. Germline lookup yields CDR1 SGHAT and CDR2 FQNNGV. CDR3 sequence: CATGTGDRYGYTF. As DNA, the CDR3 is TGTGCCACGGGGACAGGGGACCGCTATGGCTACACCTTC.

The chain joins TRBV5-1 to TRBJ2-1, with a tentative D call TRBD2 (5 bases). Trimming took off 3 bases at V and 9 bases at J, with 22 bases between the two ends. The CDR3 is 16 residues long. Germline V gives CDR1 SGHRS, CDR2 YFSETQ. CDR3 region: CASSSRGSGVEGEQFF. The CDR3, as DNA: TGCGCCAGCAGCTCCCGAGGGTCCGGGGTAGAAGGTGAGCAGTTCTTC.